The entry below describes one TCR beta chain. Its target is not known. The data derive from a study of T cell responses to AZD1222 COVID-19 vaccine. Study results and limitations: Among spike-specific TCRs, nearly half reportedly target unmutated variant regions. Spike-specific TCRs gained breadth and depth after people received two AZD1222 doses. Clonal diversity may have been underestimated, and the donors were mostly white British, with more females than males.

Using immunoSEQ multiplex PCR, the repertoire was profiled, and TCRdb retains in-frame clones only, with some absent. The repertoire holds under 150,000 clones, with roughly 88% as singletons. This CDR3 has 16 amino acids. The V and J ends lost 4 bases and 8 bases, in that order; junction bases with no gene match: 16. In germline, CDR1 is GTSNPN, CDR2 SVGIG (reference sequence). The chain has TRBV30 and TRBJ2-1, with TRBD1 matching 8 bases. The receptor comes from an adult who received the AZD1222 COVID-19 vaccine. Source: peripheral blood, taken 28 days after the second AZD1222 dose. The CDR3 bases are TGTGCCTGGAATGAGGCAGGGGGCTTAGGAAGCGATGAGCAGTTCTTC. This sequence encodes CAWNEAGGLGSDEQFF.